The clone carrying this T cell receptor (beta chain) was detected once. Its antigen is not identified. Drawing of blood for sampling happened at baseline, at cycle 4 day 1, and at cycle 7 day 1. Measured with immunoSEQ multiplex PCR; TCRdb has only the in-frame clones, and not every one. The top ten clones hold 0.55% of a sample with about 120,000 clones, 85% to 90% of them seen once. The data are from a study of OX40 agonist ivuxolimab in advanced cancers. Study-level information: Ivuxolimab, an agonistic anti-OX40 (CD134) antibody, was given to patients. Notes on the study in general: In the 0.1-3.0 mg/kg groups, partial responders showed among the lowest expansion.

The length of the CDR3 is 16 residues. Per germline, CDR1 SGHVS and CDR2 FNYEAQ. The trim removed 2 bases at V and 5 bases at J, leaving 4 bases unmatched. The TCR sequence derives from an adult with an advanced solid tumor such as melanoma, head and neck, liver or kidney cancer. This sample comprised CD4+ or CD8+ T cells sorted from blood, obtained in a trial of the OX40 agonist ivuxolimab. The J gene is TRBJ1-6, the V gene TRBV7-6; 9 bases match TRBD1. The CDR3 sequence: CASSLRQGGDNSPLHF. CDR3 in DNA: TGTGCCAGCAGCTTAAGACAGGGGGGGGATAATTCACCCCTCCACTTT.